The T cell receptor (beta chain) described here comes from a study of persistence of HIV-infected CD4 T cells. General study findings and limits: TCRbeta richness was lower in CMV- and Gag-responding cells than in anti-CD3/anti-CD28-responding cells.

This clone was seen just once. Its antigen is not known. Sequence at one end of the junction differs from germline and may be a read error. Sequencing used immunoSEQ version 4 in survey mode. Sequencing used immunoSEQ multiplex PCR; TCRdb keeps in-frame clones, though not all of them. The data hold some 49,000 clones, with over 80% observed a single time. Germline lookup yields CDR1 LNHNV and CDR2 YYDKDF (reference sequence). The CDR3 has 13 amino acids. Anti-CD3/anti-CD28 beads served as a nonspecific positive control stimulus. Sorting of responding CD4+ T cells relied on upregulated CD40 ligand together with CD69.

The receptor was isolated from an adult woman with HIV who was CMV-seropositive. The chain carries TRBV15 and TRBJ1-4, with D unclear. The sequencing here drew on CD4+ T cells sorted from PBMCs after roughly 18-hour stimulation, taken from a patient who received antiretroviral therapy. CDR3 in DNA: TGTGCCACCAGCAGAGATGGGATTGCGCCTTTGATTTTT. As protein: CATSRDGIAPLIF.